This paragraph reports one T cell receptor beta chain. No antigen is known for it. No base quality values were provided; no much bigger clone lies one nucleotide off. The source of the sample is a study of blood T cell repertoires in COVID-19 (dated by TCRdb to the early 2020s). For context, the study as a whole: Samples covering the acute and convalescent phases of COVID-19 were provided by collaborators in the United States, Italy and Spain. The dataset comprised deeply sampled blood TCRbeta repertoires from subjects exposed to, actively infected with, or recovered from COVID-19. HLA class I and class II types, where available, came from metadata supplied by the sample provider rather than from assay-based typing. A freely available public database, intended as a resource for researchers studying the immune response to SARS-CoV-2, is where the repertoires were released. A de-identified subject ID, COVID-19 status, age in years and sex were almost always included in the sample metadata. Samples were obtained from the ongoing ImmuneRACE study (first 160 participants) and from 1,254 subjects provided by 6 global collaborators. The material from the prospective study consisted of cDNA or gDNA derived from T cells, B-cell-depleted T cells, or PBMCs. Study-level results and caveats: How much clinical and demographic metadata was included differed by source and by participant, and the metadata was provided uncurated.

Each collaborating institution followed its own protocols to collect whole blood in K2EDTA tubes. For TCRbeta analysis, collaborator samples were shipped as frozen whole blood, as isolated PBMCs, or as DNA extracted from either sample type. TCRbeta CDR3 regions were amplified from genomic DNA using the immunoSEQ Assay, a bias-controlled multiplex PCR. The original pipeline was this. Nucleated cell counts per sample were estimated from amplification of reference gene primers within the assay. Sequence reads were collapsed and filtered to measure the absolute abundance of every unique TCRbeta CDR3 rearrangement. Productive Simpson clonality was computed per sample as the square root of Simpson's diversity index over productive rearrangements. The clones in this table, taken by TCRdb from immuneACCESS, are in-frame only. Not every clone is retained; where verified, under half of the shortfall comes from an unresolved V gene, and the cause of the rest is unknown. That table furnishes V, J and clone size, whereas the DNA furnished D and trimming. This sample has more than 150,000 clones in its table, and about four fifths of those were observed once. 5.5% to 7.5% of the sample comes from the top ten.

The CDR3 goes from the cysteine to the phenylalanine over 15 residues. The DNA shown is the 45-base CDR3, in frame from base 1. V is shortened by 4 bases, J by 0 bases, and the region joining them spans 10 bases. The germline V gene sets CDR1 to MNHEY and CDR2 to SVGAGI. The receptor's source is a human donor in a cohort sampled during active COVID-19. Recombination linked TRBV6-5 to TRBJ2-1; TRBD1 is a possible D gene, resting on 6 matching bases. Sequencing used peripheral blood. The CDR3 reads as follows: CASSFGQISYNEQFF. The DNA sequence follows: TGTGCCAGCAGTTTCGGACAGATCTCCTACAATGAGCAGTTCTTC.